This TCR beta chain was captured in a study of shared clonotypes between healthy human individuals. The CDR3 is 14 residues long. The V gene end was trimmed by 4 bases and the J gene end by 3 bases; junction bases not matched to a gene: 6. The germline V gene encodes CDR1 SGDLS and CDR2 YYNGEE. Each sample came from a Caucasian adult donor living in Nashville, Tennessee. Here immunoSEQ multiplex PCR was the method, and the copy in TCRdb shows in-frame clones only, minus some. Of 2 million to 2.5 million clones in the sample, 93% were seen once. In regard to this clone: The identical CDR3 is also encoded by other nucleotide sequences in the sample.

This clonotype was obtained from a man aged 18 to 29 in good health. Some clones in this sample may be carry-over from other donors' samples. Material for sequencing was naive CD4+ T cells from PBMCs. Subset of the sample: CD45RA+ positively selected. The chain joins TRBV9 to TRBJ2-5; 7 positions match TRBD2. The CDR3 spells CASSPSGLKETQYF. Written as DNA, the CDR3 is TGTGCCAGCAGCCCCTCGGGACTAAAAGAGACCCAGTACTTC.